This T cell receptor (beta chain) was recovered during a study of OX40 agonist ivuxolimab in advanced cancers. TCRdb's table, derived via immunoSEQ multiplex PCR, lists solely in-frame clones and lacks some. This table has roughly 65,000 clones, about 80% appearing once. Here the sequenced sample was CD4+ or CD8+ T cells sorted from blood, taken in a trial of the OX40 agonist ivuxolimab. This TCR was recovered from an adult with an advanced solid tumor such as melanoma, head and neck, liver or kidney cancer.

For the CDR3, the DNA is TGTGCCAGCAGCATATCGACAGGGGGTGGAAACACCATATATTTT. This translates into CASSISTGGGNTIYF. V is TRBV5-4 and J is TRBJ1-3, with 9 bases aligning to TRBD1. This CDR3 has 15 amino acids. The trim removed 4 bases at V and 3 bases at J, leaving 5 bases unmatched. Germline lookup yields CDR1 SGHNT and CDR2 YYREEE (reference sequence).